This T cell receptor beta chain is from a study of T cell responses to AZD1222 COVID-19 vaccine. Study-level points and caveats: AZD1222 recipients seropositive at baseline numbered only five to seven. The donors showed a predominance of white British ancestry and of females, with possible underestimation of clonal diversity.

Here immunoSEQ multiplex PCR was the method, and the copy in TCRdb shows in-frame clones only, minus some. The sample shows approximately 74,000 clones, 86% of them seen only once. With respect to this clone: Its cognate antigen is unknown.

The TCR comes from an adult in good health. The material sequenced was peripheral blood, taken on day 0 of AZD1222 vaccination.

CDR3 coding DNA: TGCAGCGTTGTGCCTAGCGGGAGGGCCACCACAGATACGCAGTATTTT. This codes for CSVVPSGRATTDTQYF. The chain recombines TRBV29-1 with TRBJ2-3, with 12 bases lining up with TRBD2. Germline V gene sequence: CDR1 SQVTM, CDR2 ANQGSEA. The CDR3 spans 16 residues. With V trimmed by 4 bases and J by 2 bases, 7 bases remained unmatched.